The 16 T cell receptor beta chains reported below all come from one sample, sequenced in a study of T-cell reconstitution after alpha-beta-depleted transplantation in children. TCRbeta library preparation incorporated unique molecular identifiers. TCRdb called the PCR reads again in MiXCR, with one record for every CDR3 protein. The sample holds about 200,000 distinct CDR3 sequences, approximately 8.4% seen once. This specimen consisted of PBMCs, mostly from graft donor cells, obtained 360 days after TCRalphabeta/CD19-depleted stem cell transplant. The receptor set was obtained from a male patient between 2 and 10 years old who had a stem cell transplant for acute myeloid leukemia, so the T cells may come from the graft donor.

V is TRBV27 and J is TRBJ2-1, with D perhaps given as TRBD1 or TRBD2 (6 bases each). Germline loops: CDR1 MNHEY, CDR2 SMNVEV (reference sequence). V lost 4 bases, J lost 3 bases, and 16 bases lay in between. The CDR3 runs 16 residues. The CDR3 loop is CASSSFGGEIYNEQFF. CDR3 in DNA: TGTGCCAGCAGTTCATTCGGGGGCGAGATCTACAATGAGCAGTTCTTC.

The CDR3 DNA follows: TGTGCCAGCAGTTTCCCCGGGACAGGGTTCCCCGGGGAGCTGTTTTTT. Residues: CASSFPGTGFPGELFF. The V and J genes are TRBV12-3 or TRBV12-4 and TRBJ2-2, with 9 bases that match TRBD1. The CDR3 totals 16 residues. V shed 3 bases and J 6 bases; nucleotides not matched to a gene: 8.

The V call is TRBV20-1, the J call TRBJ2-3; TRBD2 agrees at 13 bases. Germline trimming cut 0 bases from V and 6 bases from J; bases unmatched to any gene: 6. Germline lookup yields CDR1 DFQATT and CDR2 SNEGSKA (reference sequence). The length of the CDR3 is 16 residues. The CDR3 reads CSARDQTSGRTDTQYF. CDR3 coding DNA: TGCAGTGCTAGAGATCAGACTAGCGGGAGGACGGATACGCAGTATTTT.

This clonotype was seen more than once but under ten times. In nucleotides, the CDR3 is TGTGCCAGCAGCCCAGGACAGGCCTTCGAGGGAGAGACCCAGTACTTC. Amino acid sequence: CASSPGQAFEGETQYF. This rearrangement joins TRBV7-9 to TRBJ2-5, with TRBD1 identical over 7 bases. This CDR3 contains 16 residues. Germline-derived CDR1 and CDR2 are SEHNR and FQNEAQ (reference sequence). The V gene end was trimmed by 5 bases and the J gene end by 4 bases; junction bases not matched to a gene: 13.

This clonotype appeared a single time. A read error is possible here, since a much larger clone lies one base away. The CDR3 end shows no conserved phenylalanine or tryptophan, and so a read error is likely. This chain joins TRBV7-8 and TRBJ2-1, with D perhaps being TRBD1 or TRBD2 (5 bases each). The V gene's germline CDR1 is SGHVS and CDR2 FQNEAQ. The CDR3 runs to 14 residues. The V end lost 0 bases, the J end lost 12 bases, and 15 bases lay between the germline ends. The CDR3: CASSLAGTRLGQFC. The CDR3 coding sequence is TGTGCCAGCAGCTTAGCGGGGACCCGTTTGGGGCAGTTCTGC.

There are many counts of this clonotype. The J gene is TRBJ2-2, the V gene TRBV20-1; TRBD1 might be the D (6 bases). Per germline, CDR1 DFQATT and CDR2 SNEGSKA (reference sequence). This CDR3 has 13 amino acids. Trimming cost V 6 bases and J 0 bases, with 8 bases left between them. This CDR3 is CSAYRANTGELFF. DNA for the CDR3: TGCAGTGCCTACAGGGCGAACACCGGGGAGCTGTTTTTT.

CDR3 amino acids: CATSGIYEQYF. CDR3 bases: TGTGCCACGTCAGGGATTTACGAGCAGTACTTC. This chain uses TRBV10-3 with TRBJ2-7; tentatively, D is TRBD1 (5 bases). Per the germline V gene, CDR1 is ENHRY and CDR2 is SYGVKD. Trimming shortened V by 10 bases and J by 4 bases, and 11 bases separated the two germline ends. The CDR3 runs 11 residues.

The V call is TRBV6-5, the J call TRBJ2-1; no clear D. The length of the CDR3 is 16 residues. In germline, CDR1 is MNHEY, CDR2 SVGAGI. Trimming shortened V by 2 bases and J by 0 bases, and 11 bases separated the two germline ends. Written as DNA, the CDR3 is TGTGCCAGCAGTTACCACTCCCCGAGCTCCTACAATGAGCAGTTCTTC. This encodes CASSYHSPSSYNEQFF.

This clonotype was seen a few times. The V gene is TRBV29-1, the J gene TRBJ1-1; D is undetermined. This CDR3 spans 10 amino acids. In germline, CDR1 is SQVTM, CDR2 ANQGSEA. The germline V and J ends were trimmed by 6 bases and 3 bases, with 5 bases remaining between them. CDR3 DNA sequence: TGCAGCGTGAGGTACACTGAAGCTTTCTTT. This encodes CSVRYTEAFF.

This clonotype has just a few counts. This chain uses TRBV20-1 with TRBJ2-5; 7 bases are a match to TRBD1. The CDR3 has 15 residues. Germline CDR1 DFQATT, CDR2 SNEGSKA (reference sequence). Trimming cost V 3 bases and J 1 base; bases outside gene matches: 8. CDR3 in DNA: TGCAGTGCTAGGCGTTGGGACAGCGGCCAAGAGACCCAGTACTTC. It is translated as CSARRWDSGQETQYF.

The chain joins TRBV12-3 or TRBV12-4 to TRBJ2-3; TRBD2 aligns across 7 bases. The ends lost 3 bases at V and 4 bases at J; junction bases unmatched: 7. CDR3 length: 15 residues. The CDR3 DNA reads TGTGCCAGCAGTTTTATTGCGGGAGCCGCAGATACGCAGTATTTT. This sequence encodes CASSFIAGAADTQYF.

This clonotype turned up a few times. V is TRBV12-3 or TRBV12-4 and J is TRBJ2-3; possible D gene TRBD2, 6 bases. The CDR3 is 12 residues long. Trimming took 7 bases from V and 7 from J, leaving 12 bases between them. In nucleotides, the CDR3 is TGTGCCAGCAACACGGGGGTCCATACGCAGTATTTT. It specifies CASNTGVHTQYF.

This clonotype was observed a few times. V is TRBV10-3 and J is TRBJ2-7; possible D gene TRBD1, 6 bases. V was clipped by 2 bases and J by 6 bases, with 23 bases between them. The CDR3 runs to 17 residues. Germline lookup yields CDR1 ENHRY and CDR2 SYGVKD. The CDR3 bases are TGTGCCATCAGTGAGGGGGTAACAGGGCGAGGCCGCAGCGAGCAGTACTTC. It is translated as CAISEGVTGRGRSEQYF.

This clonotype occurred many times. This chain links TRBV4-1 with TRBJ2-3; 10 bases match TRBD2. Unmatched junction bases numbered 6, after V lost 1 base and J lost 5 bases. Germline CDR1 and CDR2: MGHRA and YSYEKL. The CDR3 runs 16 residues. The CDR3 nucleotides are TGCGCCAGCAGCCAAGTGAGCGGGAGGGCCCTAGATACGCAGTATTTT. Translation: CASSQVSGRALDTQYF.

Only a few counts were recorded for this clonotype. The gene calls are TRBV7-9 and TRBJ2-7; a weak D match, TRBD1 (6 bases). Germline V CDR1 and CDR2: SEHNR, FQNEAQ (reference sequence). The CDR3 has 14 residues. Trimming left V 4 bases short and J 2 bases short, with 12 bases between. CDR3 nucleotides: TGTGCCAGCAGCTCCGGACAGTCGACCTACGAGCAGTACTTC. Translation: CASSSGQSTYEQYF.

The rearrangement uses TRBV7-8 and TRBJ2-1; D possibly corresponds to TRBD2 (5 bases). Trimming removed 3 bases from V and 7 bases from J, with 13 bases in between. The CDR3 has 14 amino acids. CDR1 is SGHVS and CDR2 is FQNEAQ in the germline V gene. The CDR3 nucleotides are TGTGCCAGCAGCTTTAGCGAGCTAGGTAATGAGCAGTTCTTC. Its protein is CASSFSELGNEQFF.